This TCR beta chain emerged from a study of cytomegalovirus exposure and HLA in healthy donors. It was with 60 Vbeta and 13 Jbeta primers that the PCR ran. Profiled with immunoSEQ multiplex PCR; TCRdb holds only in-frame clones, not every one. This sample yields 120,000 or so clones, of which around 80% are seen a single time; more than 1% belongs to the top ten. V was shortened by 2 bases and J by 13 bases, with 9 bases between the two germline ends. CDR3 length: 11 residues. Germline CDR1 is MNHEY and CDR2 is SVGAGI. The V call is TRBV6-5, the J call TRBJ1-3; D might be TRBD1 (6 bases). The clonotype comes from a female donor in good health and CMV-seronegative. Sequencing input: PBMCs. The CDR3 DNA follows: TGTGCCAGCAGTTACCGGGGGGCTATATATTTT. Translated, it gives CASSYRGAIYF.